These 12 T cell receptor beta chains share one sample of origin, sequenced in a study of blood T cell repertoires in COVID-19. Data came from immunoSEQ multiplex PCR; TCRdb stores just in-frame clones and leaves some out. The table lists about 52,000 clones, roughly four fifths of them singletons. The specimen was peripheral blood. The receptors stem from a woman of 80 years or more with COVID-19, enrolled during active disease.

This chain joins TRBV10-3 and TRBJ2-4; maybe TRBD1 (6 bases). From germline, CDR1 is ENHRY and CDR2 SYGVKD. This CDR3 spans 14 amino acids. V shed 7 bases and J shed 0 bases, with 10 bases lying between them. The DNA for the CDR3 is TGTGCCATCAAGGACAGCACAGCCAAAAACATTCAGTACTTC. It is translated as CAIKDSTAKNIQYF.

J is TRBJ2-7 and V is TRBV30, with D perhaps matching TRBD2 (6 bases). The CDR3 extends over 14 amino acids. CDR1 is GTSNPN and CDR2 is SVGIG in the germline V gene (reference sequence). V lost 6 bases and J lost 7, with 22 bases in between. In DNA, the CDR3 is TGTGCCTGCGCCCACCGGGGCCGGGCGGGAGAGCAGTACTTC. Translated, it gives CACAHRGRAGEQYF.

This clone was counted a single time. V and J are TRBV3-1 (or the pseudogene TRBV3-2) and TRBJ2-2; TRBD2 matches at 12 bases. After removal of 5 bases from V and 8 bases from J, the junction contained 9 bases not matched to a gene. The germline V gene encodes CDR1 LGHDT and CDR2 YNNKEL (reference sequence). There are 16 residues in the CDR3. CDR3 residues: CASSYRTSGTRGELFF. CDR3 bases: TGTGCCAGCAGCTACCGGACTAGCGGGACCCGAGGGGAGCTGTTTTTT.

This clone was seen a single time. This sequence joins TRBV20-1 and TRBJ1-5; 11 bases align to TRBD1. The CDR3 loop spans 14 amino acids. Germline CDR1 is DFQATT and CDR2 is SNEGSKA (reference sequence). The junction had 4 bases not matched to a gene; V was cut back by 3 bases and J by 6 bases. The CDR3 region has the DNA TGCAGTGCTAGTAGGACAGGGGGCACTCAGCCCCAGCATTTT. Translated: CSASRTGGTQPQHF.

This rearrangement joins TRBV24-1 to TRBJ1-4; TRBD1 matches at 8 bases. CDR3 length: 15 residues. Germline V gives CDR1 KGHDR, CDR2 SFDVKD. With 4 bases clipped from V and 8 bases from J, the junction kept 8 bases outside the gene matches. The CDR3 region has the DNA TGTGCCACCAGTGAAACGACAGGGGCCCCCGAAAAACTGTTTTTT. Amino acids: CATSETTGAPEKLFF.

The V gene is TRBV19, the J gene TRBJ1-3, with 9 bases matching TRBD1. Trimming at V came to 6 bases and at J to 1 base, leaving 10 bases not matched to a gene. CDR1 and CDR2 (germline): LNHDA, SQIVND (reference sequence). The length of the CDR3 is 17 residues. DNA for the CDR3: TGTGCCAGTAGAACCACGACGGGACAGGGTTCTGGAAACACCATATATTTT. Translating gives CASRTTTGQGSGNTIYF.

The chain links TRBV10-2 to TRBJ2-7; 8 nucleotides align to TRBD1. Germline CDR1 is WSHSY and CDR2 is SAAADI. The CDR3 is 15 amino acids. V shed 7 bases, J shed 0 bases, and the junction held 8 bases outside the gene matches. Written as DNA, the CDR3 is TGCGCCAGCACCACAGGGGGAAGGAGCTCCTACGAGCAGTACTTC. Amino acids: CASTTGGRSSYEQYF.

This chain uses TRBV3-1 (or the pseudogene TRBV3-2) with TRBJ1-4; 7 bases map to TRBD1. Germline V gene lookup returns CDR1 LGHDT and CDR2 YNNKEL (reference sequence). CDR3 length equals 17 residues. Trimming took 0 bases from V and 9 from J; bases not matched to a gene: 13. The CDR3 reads CASSQEIVRGRDKKLFF. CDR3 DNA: TGTGCCAGCAGCCAAGAAATCGTAAGGGGGCGTGATAAAAAACTGTTTTTT.

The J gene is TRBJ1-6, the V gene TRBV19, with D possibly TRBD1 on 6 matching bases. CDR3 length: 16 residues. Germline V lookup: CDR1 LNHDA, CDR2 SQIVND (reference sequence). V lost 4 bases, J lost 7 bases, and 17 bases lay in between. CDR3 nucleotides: TGTGCCAGTAGTAGGACGGCTCAGGGGTCCAATTCACCCCTCCACTTT. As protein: CASSRTAQGSNSPLHF. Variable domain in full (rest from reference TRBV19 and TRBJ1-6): DGGITQSPKYLFRKEGQNVTLSCEQNLNHDAMYWYRQDPGQGLRLIYYSQIVNDFQKGDIAEGYSVSREKKESFPLTVTSAQKNPTAFYLCASSRTAQGSNSPLHFGNGTRLTVT.

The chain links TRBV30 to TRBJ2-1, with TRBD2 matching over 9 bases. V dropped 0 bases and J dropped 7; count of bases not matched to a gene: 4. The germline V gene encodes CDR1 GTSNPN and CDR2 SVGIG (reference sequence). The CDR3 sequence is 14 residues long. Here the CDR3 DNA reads TGTGCCTGGAGTGTGACGGGACTAGCAAATGAGCAGTTCTTC. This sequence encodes CAWSVTGLANEQFF.

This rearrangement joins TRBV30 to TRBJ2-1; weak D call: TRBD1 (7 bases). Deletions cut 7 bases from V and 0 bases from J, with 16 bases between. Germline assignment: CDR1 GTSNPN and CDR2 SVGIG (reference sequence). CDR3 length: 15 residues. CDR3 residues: CAFTGGDSSYNEQFF. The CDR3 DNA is TGTGCCTTTACCGGAGGGGACAGCTCCTACAATGAGCAGTTCTTC.

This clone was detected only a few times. In DNA, the CDR3 is TGTGCCAGCAGGGGACAGGAGAATTCACCCCTCCACTTT. It yields the protein CASRGQENSPLHF. The chain is built from TRBV28 and TRBJ1-6; TRBD1 aligns across 8 bases. The CDR3 contains 13 residues. Germline V gene sequence: CDR1 MDHEN, CDR2 SYDVKM. The J segment lost 7 bases and the V segment lost 6 bases, leaving 2 bases of the junction unmatched.